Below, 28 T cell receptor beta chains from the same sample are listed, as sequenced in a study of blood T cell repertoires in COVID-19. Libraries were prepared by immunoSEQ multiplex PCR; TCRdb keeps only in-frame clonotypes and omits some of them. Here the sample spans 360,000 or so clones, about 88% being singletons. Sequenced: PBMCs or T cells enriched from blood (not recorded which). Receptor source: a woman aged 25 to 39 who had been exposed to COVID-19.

CDR3: CAWSVLVGQGTGELFF. The CDR3 DNA reads as TGTGCCTGGAGTGTACTGGTTGGGCAGGGAACCGGGGAGCTGTTTTTT. V and J are TRBV30 and TRBJ2-2; TRBD1 is a possible D gene (5 bases). Trimming cost V 0 bases and J 5 bases, with 16 bases left between them. Per germline, CDR1 GTSNPN and CDR2 SVGIG (reference sequence). The CDR3 extends over 16 amino acids.

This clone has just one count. The chain's CDR3 is CASRLRGLDTGELFF. In nucleotides, the CDR3 is TGTGCCAGCAGGTTAAGGGGGCTCGACACCGGGGAGCTGTTTTTT. The genes are TRBV7-9 and TRBJ2-2; 7 positions agree with TRBD1. The J segment lost 3 bases and the V segment lost 6 bases, leaving 7 bases of the junction unmatched. Germline V gene data show CDR1 as SEHNR and CDR2 as FQNEAQ (reference sequence). The CDR3 consists of 15 residues.

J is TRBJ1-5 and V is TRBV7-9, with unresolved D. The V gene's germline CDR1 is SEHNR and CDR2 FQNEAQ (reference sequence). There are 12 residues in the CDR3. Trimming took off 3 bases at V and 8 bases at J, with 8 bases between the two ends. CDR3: CASSFLLEPQHF. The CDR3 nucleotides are TGTGCCAGCAGCTTCCTTCTTGAGCCCCAGCATTTT.

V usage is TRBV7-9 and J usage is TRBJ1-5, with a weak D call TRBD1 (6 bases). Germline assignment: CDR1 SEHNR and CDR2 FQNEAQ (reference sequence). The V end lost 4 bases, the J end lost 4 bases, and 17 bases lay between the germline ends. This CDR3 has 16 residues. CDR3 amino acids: CASSSRTDSVNQPQHF. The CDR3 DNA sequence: TGTGCCAGCAGCTCACGGACAGACTCGGTGAATCAGCCCCAGCATTTT.

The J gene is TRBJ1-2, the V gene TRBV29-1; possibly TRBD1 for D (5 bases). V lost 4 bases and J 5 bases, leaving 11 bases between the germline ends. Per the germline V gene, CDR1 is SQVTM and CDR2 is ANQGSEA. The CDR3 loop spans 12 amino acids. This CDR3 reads CSVVGGGYGYTF. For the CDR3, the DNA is TGCAGCGTTGTCGGCGGGGGGTATGGCTACACCTTC.

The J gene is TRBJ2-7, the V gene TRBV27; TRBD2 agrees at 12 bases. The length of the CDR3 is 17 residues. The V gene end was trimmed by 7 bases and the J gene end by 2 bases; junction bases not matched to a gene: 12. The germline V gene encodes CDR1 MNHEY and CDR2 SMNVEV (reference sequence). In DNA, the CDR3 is TGTGCCAGCATACGGGCTAGCGGGAGGGCCGGCGCCTACGAGCAGTACTTC. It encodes CASIRASGRAGAYEQYF.

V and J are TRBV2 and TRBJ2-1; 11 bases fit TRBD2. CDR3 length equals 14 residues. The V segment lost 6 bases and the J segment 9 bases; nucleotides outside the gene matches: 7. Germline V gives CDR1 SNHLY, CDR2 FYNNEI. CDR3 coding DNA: TGTGCCAGCAGACTCCTGACTAGCGGGGTTGAGCAGTTCTTC. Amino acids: CASRLLTSGVEQFF.

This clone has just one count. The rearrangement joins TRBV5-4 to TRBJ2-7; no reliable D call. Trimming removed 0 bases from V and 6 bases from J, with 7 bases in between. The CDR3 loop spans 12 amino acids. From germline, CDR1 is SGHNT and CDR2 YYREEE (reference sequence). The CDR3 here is CASSLERREQYF. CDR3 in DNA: TGTGCCAGCAGCTTGGAGAGGCGCGAGCAGTACTTC.

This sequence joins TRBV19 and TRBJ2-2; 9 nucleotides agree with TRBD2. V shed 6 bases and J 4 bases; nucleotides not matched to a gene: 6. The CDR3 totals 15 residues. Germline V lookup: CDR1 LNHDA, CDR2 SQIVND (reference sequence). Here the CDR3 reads CASSPSSGTTGELFF. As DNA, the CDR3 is TGTGCCAGTAGCCCTTCTAGCGGGACCACCGGGGAGCTGTTTTTT.

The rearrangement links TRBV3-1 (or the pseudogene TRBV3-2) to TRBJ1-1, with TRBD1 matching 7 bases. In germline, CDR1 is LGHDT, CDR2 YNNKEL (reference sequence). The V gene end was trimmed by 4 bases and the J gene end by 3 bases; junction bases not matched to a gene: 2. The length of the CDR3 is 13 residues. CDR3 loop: CASSPQGYTEAFF. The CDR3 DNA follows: TGTGCCAGCAGCCCACAGGGGTACACTGAAGCTTTCTTT.

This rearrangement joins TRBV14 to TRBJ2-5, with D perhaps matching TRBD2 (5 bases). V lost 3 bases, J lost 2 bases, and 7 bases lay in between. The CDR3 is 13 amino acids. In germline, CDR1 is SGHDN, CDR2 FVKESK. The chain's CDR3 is CASSHREQETQYF. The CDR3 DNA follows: TGTGCCAGCAGCCACCGGGAACAAGAGACCCAGTACTTC.

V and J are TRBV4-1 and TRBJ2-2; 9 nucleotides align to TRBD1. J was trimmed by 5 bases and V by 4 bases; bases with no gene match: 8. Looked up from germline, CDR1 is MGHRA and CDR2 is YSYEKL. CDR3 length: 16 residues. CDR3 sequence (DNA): TGCGCCAGCAGCCGAGAGGACAGGGGAGGGACCGGGGAGCTGTTTTTT. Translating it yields CASSREDRGGTGELFF.

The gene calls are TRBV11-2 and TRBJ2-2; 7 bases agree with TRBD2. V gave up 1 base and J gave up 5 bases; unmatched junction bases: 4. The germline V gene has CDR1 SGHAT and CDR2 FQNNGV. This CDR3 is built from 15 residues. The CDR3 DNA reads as TGTGCCAGCAGCTTAGGACTAGCACAAACCGGGGAGCTGTTTTTT. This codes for CASSLGLAQTGELFF.

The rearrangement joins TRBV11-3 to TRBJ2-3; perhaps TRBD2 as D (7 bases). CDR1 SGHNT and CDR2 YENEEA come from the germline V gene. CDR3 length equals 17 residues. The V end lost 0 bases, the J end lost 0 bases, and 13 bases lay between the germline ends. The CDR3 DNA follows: TGTGCCAGCAGCTTAGAGCTCGCGGGGGCAAGCACAGATACGCAGTATTTT. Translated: CASSLELAGASTDTQYF.

The CDR3 DNA follows: TGTGCCAGCAGTTACCGGACAGCTGAGGCCTACACCTTC. Translation: CASSYRTAEAYTF. The chain is built from TRBV6-5 and TRBJ1-2; perhaps TRBD1 as D (6 bases). This CDR3 is 13 amino acids long. From germline, CDR1 is MNHEY and CDR2 SVGAGI. Trimming shortened V by 2 bases and J by 10 bases, and 14 bases separated the two germline ends.

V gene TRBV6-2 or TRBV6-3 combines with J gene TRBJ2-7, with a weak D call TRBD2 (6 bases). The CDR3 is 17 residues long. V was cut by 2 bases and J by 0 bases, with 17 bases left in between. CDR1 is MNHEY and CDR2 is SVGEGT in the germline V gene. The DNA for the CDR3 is TGTGCCAGCAGTTACCCCCCCGAGCGGGTCAGCTCCTACGAGCAGTACTTC. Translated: CASSYPPERVSSYEQYF.

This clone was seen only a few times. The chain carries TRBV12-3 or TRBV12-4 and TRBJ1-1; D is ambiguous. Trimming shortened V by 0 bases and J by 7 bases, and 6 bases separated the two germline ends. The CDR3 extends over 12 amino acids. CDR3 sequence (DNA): TGTGCCAGCAGTTTAGCGCGGGGTGAAGCTTTCTTT. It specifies CASSLARGEAFF.

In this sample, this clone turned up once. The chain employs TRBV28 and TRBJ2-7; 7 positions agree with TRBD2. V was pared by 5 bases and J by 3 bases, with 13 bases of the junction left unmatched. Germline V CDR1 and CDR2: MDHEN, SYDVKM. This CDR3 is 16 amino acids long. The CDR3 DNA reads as TGTGCCAGCAGTCCCGAGTGGACTAGTTCGGTCTACGAGCAGTACTTC. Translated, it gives CASSPEWTSSVYEQYF.

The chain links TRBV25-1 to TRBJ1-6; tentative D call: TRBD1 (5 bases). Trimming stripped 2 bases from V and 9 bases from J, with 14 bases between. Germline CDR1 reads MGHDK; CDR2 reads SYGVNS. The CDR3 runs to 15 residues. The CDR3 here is CASSETDTIGSPLHF. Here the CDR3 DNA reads TGTGCCAGCAGTGAAACGGACACAATAGGTTCACCCCTCCACTTT.

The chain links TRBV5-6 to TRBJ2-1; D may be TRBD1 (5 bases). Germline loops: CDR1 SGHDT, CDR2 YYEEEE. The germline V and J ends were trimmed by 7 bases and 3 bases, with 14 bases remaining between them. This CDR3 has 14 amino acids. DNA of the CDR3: TGTGCCAGCCTTGGGCAGGGCTTCTACAATGAGCAGTTCTTC. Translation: CASLGQGFYNEQFF.

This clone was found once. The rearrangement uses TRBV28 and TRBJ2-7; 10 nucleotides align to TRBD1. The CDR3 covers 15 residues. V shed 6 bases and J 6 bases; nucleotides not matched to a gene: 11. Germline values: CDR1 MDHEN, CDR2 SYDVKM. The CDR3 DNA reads TGTGCCAGCAGCTTTACGAGGGACAGGGGACGCGAGCAGTACTTC. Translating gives CASSFTRDRGREQYF. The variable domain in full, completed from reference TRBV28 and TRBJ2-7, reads DVKVTQSSRYLVKRTGEKVFLECVQDMDHENMFWYRQDPGLGLRLIYFSYDVKMKEKGDIPEGYSVSREKKERFSLILESASTNQTSMYLCASSFTRDRGREQYFGPGTRLTVT.

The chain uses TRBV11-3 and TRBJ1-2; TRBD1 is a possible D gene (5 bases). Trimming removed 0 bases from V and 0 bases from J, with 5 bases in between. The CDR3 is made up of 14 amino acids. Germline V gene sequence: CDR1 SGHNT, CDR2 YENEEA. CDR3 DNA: TGTGCCAGCAGCTTAGACAGGGCTAACTATGGCTACACCTTC. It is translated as CASSLDRANYGYTF.

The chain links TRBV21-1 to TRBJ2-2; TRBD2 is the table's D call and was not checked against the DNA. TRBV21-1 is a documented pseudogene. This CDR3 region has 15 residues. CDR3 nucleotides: TGTGCCAGCTATGGAGGGGCTACGAACACCGGGGAGCTGTTTTTT. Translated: CASYGGATNTGELFF.

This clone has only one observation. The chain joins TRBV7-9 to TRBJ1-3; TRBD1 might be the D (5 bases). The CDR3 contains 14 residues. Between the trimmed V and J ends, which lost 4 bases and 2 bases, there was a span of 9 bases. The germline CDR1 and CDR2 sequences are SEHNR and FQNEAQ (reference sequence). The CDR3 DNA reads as TGTGCCAGCAGCTACGACAGCCCTGGAAACACCATATATTTT. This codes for CASSYDSPGNTIYF.

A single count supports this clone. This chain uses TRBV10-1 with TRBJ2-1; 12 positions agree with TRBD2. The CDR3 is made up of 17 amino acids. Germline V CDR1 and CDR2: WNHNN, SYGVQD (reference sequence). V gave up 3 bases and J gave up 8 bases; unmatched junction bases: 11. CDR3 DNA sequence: TGCGCCAGCAGTGAAAGAGGGCTAGCGGGAGGGGAGGATGAGCAGTTCTTC. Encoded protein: CASSERGLAGGEDEQFF.

CDR3 in DNA: TGTGCCAGTAGTTTAGGCGTGAGGGACAGGGATGGCTACACCTTC. Encoded protein: CASSLGVRDRDGYTF. This chain uses TRBV19 with TRBJ1-2; 9 bases are shared with TRBD1. This CDR3 has 15 residues. CDR1 and CDR2 from the germline V gene are LNHDA and SQIVND (reference sequence). V shed 5 bases, J shed 6 bases, and the junction held 10 bases outside the gene matches. Variable domain in full (rest from reference TRBV19 and TRBJ1-2): DGGITQSPKYLFRKEGQNVTLSCEQNLNHDAMYWYRQDPGQGLRLIYYSQIVNDFQKGDIAEGYSVSREKKESFPLTVTSAQKNPTAFYLCASSLGVRDRDGYTFGSGTRLTVV.

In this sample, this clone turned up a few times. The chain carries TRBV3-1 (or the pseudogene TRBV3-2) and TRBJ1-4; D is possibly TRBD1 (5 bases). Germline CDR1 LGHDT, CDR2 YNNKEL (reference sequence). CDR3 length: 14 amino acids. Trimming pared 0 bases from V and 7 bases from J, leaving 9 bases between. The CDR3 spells CASSQDRVTEKLFF. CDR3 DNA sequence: TGTGCCAGCAGCCAAGACAGGGTTACTGAAAAACTGTTTTTT.

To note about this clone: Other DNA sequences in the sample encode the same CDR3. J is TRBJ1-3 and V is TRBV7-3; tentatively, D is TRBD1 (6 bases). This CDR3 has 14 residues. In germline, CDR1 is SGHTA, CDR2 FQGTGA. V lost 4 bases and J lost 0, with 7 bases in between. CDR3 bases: TGTGCCAGCAGCTCGGACAGCTCTGGAAACACCATATATTTT. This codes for CASSSDSSGNTIYF.